This TCR beta chain was captured in a study of T cell changes during pregnancy in multiple sclerosis. Measured with immunoSEQ multiplex PCR; TCRdb has only the in-frame clones, and not every one. The data hold 40,000 or so clones, with roughly 90% observed a single time. Germline V gene lookup returns CDR1 SGHTA and CDR2 FQGNSA. Trimming cost V 5 bases and J 9 bases, with 11 bases left between them. This CDR3 is 12 amino acids long. The sequence was obtained from a female donor with multiple sclerosis, enrolled in a pregnancy study. This specimen was CD8+ T cells from peripheral blood mononuclear cells, taken in the third trimester of pregnancy. V is TRBV7-2 and J is TRBJ2-1; D is uncertain. Here the CDR3 reads CASSQDQFEQFF. The CDR3 DNA is TGTGCCAGCAGCCAAGATCAGTTTGAGCAGTTCTTC.